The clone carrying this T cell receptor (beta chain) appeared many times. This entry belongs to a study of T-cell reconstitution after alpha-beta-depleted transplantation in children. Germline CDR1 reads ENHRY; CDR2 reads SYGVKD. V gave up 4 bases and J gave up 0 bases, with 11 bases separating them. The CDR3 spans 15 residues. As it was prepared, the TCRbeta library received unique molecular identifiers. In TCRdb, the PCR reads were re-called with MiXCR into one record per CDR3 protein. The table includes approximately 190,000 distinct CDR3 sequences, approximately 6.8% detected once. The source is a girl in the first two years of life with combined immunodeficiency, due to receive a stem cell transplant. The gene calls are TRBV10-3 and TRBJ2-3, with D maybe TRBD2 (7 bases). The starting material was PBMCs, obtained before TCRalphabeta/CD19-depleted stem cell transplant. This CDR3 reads CAISAGGYSTDTQYF. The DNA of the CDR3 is TGTGCCATCAGTGCGGGGGGCTATAGCACAGATACGCAGTATTTT.